Shown below are 23 T cell receptor beta chains from a single sample sequenced in a study of blood T cell repertoires in COVID-19. Profiling relied on immunoSEQ multiplex PCR, and the TCRdb table lists in-frame clones only, not all of them. The sample lists 300,000 to 400,000 clones; 75% to 90% were seen once. The sequenced sample was peripheral blood. The receptors shown here come from a woman aged 30 to 39 with COVID-19, enrolled during active disease.

The rearrangement uses TRBV7-2 and TRBJ2-7; 7 nucleotides align to TRBD1. CDR3 length equals 15 residues. The germline V gene encodes CDR1 SGHTA and CDR2 FQGNSA. With V trimmed by 5 bases and J by 4 bases, 11 bases remained unmatched. CDR3: CASSPRRDRVYEQYF. The CDR3 bases are TGTGCCAGCAGCCCGCGCCGGGACAGAGTATACGAGCAGTACTTC.

This rearrangement joins TRBV2 to TRBJ2-1; tentatively, D is TRBD2 (6 bases). This CDR3 has 17 residues. The germline CDR1 and CDR2 sequences are SNHLY and FYNNEI. The V end was cut by 6 bases, the J end by 0 bases, with 18 bases between. The CDR3 protein is CASRYIRTINSYNEQFF. The CDR3 DNA reads as TGTGCCAGCAGGTATATTAGGACTATAAACTCCTACAATGAGCAGTTCTTC.

V and J are TRBV11-1 and TRBJ1-6, with 10 bases aligning to TRBD1. The CDR3 covers 14 residues. The V gene end was trimmed by 3 bases and the J gene end by 9 bases; junction bases not matched to a gene: 2. Germline V CDR1 and CDR2: SGHAT, FQDESV (reference sequence). The CDR3 loop reads CASSLGQGFSPLHF. CDR3 DNA sequence: TGTGCCAGCAGCTTGGGACAGGGGTTTTCACCCCTCCACTTT.

The chain joins TRBV14 to TRBJ1-1, with 11 bases lining up with TRBD1. The CDR3 sequence is 16 residues long. Germline CDR1 and CDR2: SGHDN and FVKESK. The J segment lost 6 bases and the V segment lost 0 bases, leaving 6 bases of the junction unmatched. The DNA for the CDR3 is TGTGCCAGCAGCCAAGATATGGACAGGGGGCTCTCTGAAGCTTTCTTT. Translating gives CASSQDMDRGLSEAFF.

J is TRBJ2-1 and V is TRBV6-6, with a possible D match to TRBD2 (6 bases). This CDR3 is 13 amino acids long. Germline loops: CDR1 MNHNY, CDR2 SVGAGI (reference sequence). Trimming pared 5 bases from V and 8 bases from J, leaving 13 bases between. The CDR3 here is CASSAVAVDEQFF. The CDR3 coding sequence is TGTGCCAGCAGTGCAGTAGCGGTAGATGAGCAGTTCTTC.

The gene calls are TRBV5-1 and TRBJ2-7; 7 bases match TRBD1. The CDR3 is 14 amino acids. V lost 2 bases, J lost 0 bases, and 2 bases stayed unmatched. Germline CDR1 is SGHRS and CDR2 is YFSETQ. The CDR3 DNA follows: TGCGCCAGCAGCTTCTCAGGGGGCTCCTACGAGCAGTACTTC. Encoded protein: CASSFSGGSYEQYF.

The chain joins TRBV7-2 to TRBJ2-2; 10 bases line up with TRBD2. The CDR3 runs 17 residues. Germline CDR1 reads SGHTA; CDR2 reads FQGNSA. The junction had 10 bases not matched to a gene; V was cut back by 5 bases and J by 4 bases. For the CDR3, the DNA is TGTGCCAGCAGCCCCGGGGGTCTAGCGGGAGTCACCGGGGAGCTGTTTTTT. As protein: CASSPGGLAGVTGELFF.

This chain uses TRBV1 with TRBJ2-7; the table assigns TRBD2, which was not confirmed against the DNA. TRBV1 counts as a pseudogene. This CDR3 is built from 14 residues. This chain's CDR3 is CTSSHQGGSYEQYF. As DNA, the CDR3 is TGCACCAGCAGCCATCAGGGAGGTTCTTACGAGCAGTACTTC.

The rearrangement links TRBV2 to TRBJ1-2, with 7 bases that match TRBD1. V lost 5 bases to trimming and J lost 2 bases; unmatched junction nucleotides: 5. Germline values: CDR1 SNHLY, CDR2 FYNNEI. This CDR3 has 14 residues. This chain's CDR3 is CASSRGQLNYGYTF. CDR3 in DNA: TGTGCCAGCAGTCGGGGACAGTTGAACTATGGCTACACCTTC.

The chain has TRBV6-5 and TRBJ1-1; possible D gene TRBD1, 5 bases. This CDR3 contains 15 residues. Germline CDR1 MNHEY, CDR2 SVGAGI. Trimming stripped 7 bases from V and 0 bases from J, with 15 bases between. For the CDR3, the DNA is TGTGCCAGCACCCGTGCAGCAGGGCTGAACACTGAAGCTTTCTTT. This encodes CASTRAAGLNTEAFF.

V is TRBV6-6 and J is TRBJ1-2, with TRBD1 identical over 7 bases. CDR3 length equals 11 residues. Losses at the gene ends were 2 bases for V and 11 bases for J; bases not matched to a gene: 2. The V gene's germline CDR1 is MNHNY and CDR2 SVGAGI (reference sequence). The CDR3 loop reads CASSYGDSYTF. Written as DNA, the CDR3 is TGTGCCAGCAGTTACGGGGACAGTTACACCTTC.

The chain links TRBV5-1 to TRBJ1-4; the D gene is possibly TRBD1 (5 bases). The germline V gene has CDR1 SGHRS and CDR2 YFSETQ. Trimming took off 0 bases at V and 3 bases at J, with 12 bases between the two ends. The CDR3 totals 16 residues. The CDR3 nucleotides read TGCGCCAGCAGCTTGGAATCCCGGGGGTCTAATGAAAAACTGTTTTTT. Protein: CASSLESRGSNEKLFF.

This sequence joins TRBV27 and TRBJ1-5; a weak D match, TRBD1 (5 bases). Between the trimmed V and J ends, which lost 3 bases and 7 bases, there was a span of 13 bases. The CDR3 contains 14 residues. The germline CDR1 and CDR2 sequences are MNHEY and SMNVEV (reference sequence). The DNA of the CDR3 is TGTGCCAGCAGTTTCACAAGGGGCGGCCAGCCCCAGCATTTT. This sequence encodes CASSFTRGGQPQHF.

The chain recombines TRBV18 with TRBJ1-1, with D perhaps matching TRBD1 (5 bases). From germline, CDR1 is KGHSH and CDR2 LQKENI. The CDR3 extends over 17 amino acids. V lost 2 bases and J 1 base, leaving 17 bases between the germline ends. CDR3 amino acids: CASSPTRRGGANTEAFF. The CDR3 DNA reads TGTGCCAGCTCACCAACTCGGCGGGGGGGAGCGAACACTGAAGCTTTCTTT.

This clone has only one observation. The chain is built from TRBV14 and TRBJ2-3, with D uncertain. The CDR3 is 14 residues long. Trimming took off 1 base at V and 2 bases at J, with 7 bases between the two ends. The germline CDR1 and CDR2 sequences are SGHDN and FVKESK. The CDR3 spells CASSQGRSTDTQYF. The CDR3 DNA sequence: TGTGCCAGCAGCCAAGGGAGATCCACAGATACGCAGTATTTT.

The genes are TRBV5-5 and TRBJ2-3; TRBD1 matches at 12 bases. The J segment lost 5 bases and the V segment lost 0 bases, leaving 7 bases of the junction unmatched. This CDR3 has 17 amino acids. Germline V gene data show CDR1 as SGHKS and CDR2 as YYEKEE (reference sequence). The CDR3 DNA reads TGTGCCAGCAGCTTGGCCGTGGGACAGGGGGCAGGAGATACGCAGTATTTT. This sequence encodes CASSLAVGQGAGDTQYF.

The genes are TRBV30 and TRBJ2-1; 8 bases line up with TRBD1. Losses at the gene ends were 6 bases for V and 4 bases for J; bases not matched to a gene: 8. This CDR3 spans 14 amino acids. CDR1 is GTSNPN, CDR2 SVGIG, per germline (reference sequence). CDR3 loop: CACLGTGSYNEQFF. The CDR3 DNA follows: TGTGCCTGTCTAGGGACAGGCTCTTACAATGAGCAGTTCTTC. Full variable domain (rest looked up from reference TRBV30 and TRBJ2-1): SQTIHQWPATLVQPVGSPLSLECTVEGTSNPNLYWYRQAAGRGLQLLFYSVGIGQISSEVPQNLSASRPQDRQFILSSKKLLLSDSGFYLCACLGTGSYNEQFFGPGTRLTVL.

The chain couples TRBV7-9 to TRBJ1-2; 7 bases agree with TRBD1. Germline CDR1 reads SEHNR; CDR2 reads FQNEAQ (reference sequence). The CDR3 is 14 residues long. Trimming removed 4 bases from V and 2 bases from J; junction bases left unmatched: 4. CDR3 region: CASSWTGKNYGYTF. The DNA of the CDR3 is TGTGCCAGCAGCTGGACAGGCAAGAACTATGGCTACACCTTC.

The chain links TRBV5-4 to TRBJ2-7; 9 bases map to TRBD1. The CDR3 runs to 15 residues. The germline gives CDR1 SGHNT, CDR2 YYREEE (reference sequence). Trimming at V came to 0 bases and at J to 4 bases, leaving 5 bases not matched to a gene. The CDR3 DNA follows: TGTGCCAGCAGCTTGGATCGGACAGGGGCGTACGAGCAGTACTTC. It is translated as CASSLDRTGAYEQYF.

The chain joins TRBV24-1 to TRBJ2-7; 10 bases align to TRBD1. This CDR3 spans 16 amino acids. V lost 8 bases and J lost 2; bases outside the gene matches: 11. The germline CDR1 and CDR2 sequences are KGHDR and SFDVKD. The CDR3 protein is CATKTVFGQGAYEQYF. The CDR3 DNA is TGTGCCACCAAAACCGTCTTCGGACAGGGGGCCTACGAGCAGTACTTC.

This clone was seen once. The chain uses TRBV3-1 (or the pseudogene TRBV3-2) and TRBJ2-7; D might be TRBD1 (5 bases). The CDR3 runs to 14 residues. Deletions cut 1 base from V and 3 bases from J, with 10 bases between. Germline CDR1 and CDR2: LGHDT and YNNKEL (reference sequence). The CDR3 bases are TGTGCCAGCAGCCAAGGGGGCGGAATCTACGAGCAGTACTTC. Translation gives CASSQGGGIYEQYF.

This chain joins TRBV5-1 and TRBJ1-3; maybe TRBD1 (5 bases). The germline V gene encodes CDR1 SGHRS and CDR2 YFSETQ. There are 14 residues in the CDR3. V lost 0 bases, J lost 5 bases, and 9 bases lay in between. The CDR3: CASSLDRTRNTIYF. The DNA for the CDR3 is TGCGCCAGCAGCTTGGACAGGACCCGAAACACCATATATTTT.

The chain links TRBV5-4 to TRBJ1-3; D perhaps matches TRBD1 (6 bases). Trimming removed 3 bases at V and 0 bases at J, with 13 bases between. This CDR3 has 16 residues. Germline-derived CDR1 and CDR2 are SGHNT and YYREEE (reference sequence). DNA of the CDR3: TGTGCCAGCAGCTACGACAGGATGGTCTCTGGAAACACCATATATTTT. It is translated as CASSYDRMVSGNTIYF.